This TCR beta chain originates from a study of chemoradiotherapy in HPV16-positive cancers. Study-level points and caveats: Candidate HPV-specific clones and E7-related TCR motifs grew in tumor during treatment.

V was trimmed by 3 bases and J by 4 bases, leaving 19 bases between them. CDR3 length: 18 amino acids. Germline assignment: CDR1 KGHSH and CDR2 LQKENI. Assay used: immunoSEQ multiplex PCR; TCRdb lists only in-frame clones, some missing. Of roughly 19,000 clones in the sample, more than 75% were seen once. On this clone itself: Its specificity is not known.

The chain employs TRBV18 and TRBJ2-6; TRBD1 is a possible D gene (6 bases). The specimen comprised blood, sampled from a patient who underwent chemoradiotherapy. The TCR sequence derives from a human donor with HPV-associated anogenital cancer. The CDR3 DNA reads as TGTGCCAGCTCACCGGGCCAAACAGGGACGCGCGGGGCCAACGTCCTGACTTTC. Protein product: CASSPGQTGTRGANVLTF.